The 26 T cell receptor beta chains presented below share a single source sample, sequenced in a study of T cell responses to AZD1222 COVID-19 vaccine. Clones were sequenced by immunoSEQ multiplex PCR, and TCRdb holds only the in-frame ones, with some missing. The profile shows 70,000 to 80,000 clones, 80% of them singletons. The starting material was peripheral blood, obtained 28 days after the second AZD1222 dose. These receptors all stem from an adult who received the AZD1222 COVID-19 vaccine.

The rearrangement links TRBV6-6 to TRBJ1-2; TRBD1 matches at 10 bases. The CDR3 is 13 amino acids. Germline V lookup: CDR1 MNHNY, CDR2 SVGAGI (reference sequence). The trim removed 6 bases at V and 8 bases at J, leaving 6 bases unmatched. The CDR3 sequence is CASRPDRGLGYTF. The CDR3 region has the DNA TGTGCCAGCAGGCCAGACAGGGGGCTAGGCTACACCTTC.

The chain joins TRBV5-1 to TRBJ2-1; the D gene is possibly TRBD2 (5 bases). The CDR3 is 15 residues long. The germline V gene encodes CDR1 SGHRS and CDR2 YFSETQ. Trimming shortened V by 7 bases and J by 0 bases, and 14 bases separated the two germline ends. In nucleotides, the CDR3 is TGCGCCAGCGCGGACGGAGGTCCCTCCTACAATGAGCAGTTCTTC. Translation gives CASADGGPSYNEQFF.

The CDR3, as DNA: TGTGCCAGCAGTTTACAGGCAGGGGTTTTTGAAAAACTGTTTTTT. Translation gives CASSLQAGVFEKLFF. V is TRBV28 and J is TRBJ1-4; tentatively, D is TRBD1 (6 bases). The germline gives CDR1 MDHEN, CDR2 SYDVKM. This CDR3 contains 15 residues. The V gene lost 2 bases and the J gene lost 7 bases, with 14 bases spanning the gap.

The genes are TRBV6-1 and TRBJ2-7, with D unresolved. Trimming cost V 2 bases and J 3 bases, with 14 bases left between them. The CDR3 consists of 15 residues. CDR1 and CDR2 from the germline V gene are MNHNS and SASEGT. Here the CDR3 DNA reads TGTGCCAGCAGTGAATTCCCAGAGTCTCTCTACGAGCAGTACTTC. Translated, it gives CASSEFPESLYEQYF.

This chain links TRBV28 with TRBJ2-1; D is perhaps TRBD1 or TRBD2 (5 bases each). V was cut by 4 bases and J by 0 bases, with 7 bases left in between. The CDR3 has 14 residues. The germline V gene has CDR1 MDHEN and CDR2 SYDVKM. The CDR3 DNA is TGTGCCAGCAGTTGGGGGAGCTCCTACAATGAGCAGTTCTTC. This gives the protein CASSWGSSYNEQFF.

Here the CDR3 reads CAHAQGTVSYEQYF. The DNA for the CDR3 is TGTGCCCACGCTCAGGGGACAGTTAGCTACGAGCAGTACTTC. The chain recombines TRBV30 with TRBJ2-7; 7 bases match TRBD1. CDR1 GTSNPN and CDR2 SVGIG come from the germline V gene (reference sequence). After removal of 8 bases from V and 3 bases from J, the junction contained 13 bases not matched to a gene. The CDR3 loop spans 14 amino acids.

The CDR3 loop reads CASSVGLAGGAANEQFF. CDR3 DNA sequence: TGTGCCAGCAGCGTCGGACTAGCGGGAGGGGCCGCCAATGAGCAGTTCTTC. The chain has TRBV7-3 and TRBJ2-1, with 15 nucleotides matching TRBD2. The CDR3 loop spans 17 amino acids. Germline CDR1 reads SGHTA; CDR2 reads FQGTGA. V was pared by 5 bases and J by 6 bases, with 8 bases of the junction left unmatched. The whole variable domain, remainder taken from reference TRBV7-3 and TRBJ2-1, is GAGVSQTPSNKVTEKGKYVELRCDPISGHTALYWYRQSLGQGPEFLIYFQGTGAADDSGLPNDRFFAVRPEGSVSTLKIQRTERGDSAVYLCASSVGLAGGAANEQFFGPGTRLTVL.

The chain has TRBV28 and TRBJ2-7, with D possibly being TRBD2 (6 bases). Trimming left V 6 bases short and J 0 bases short, with 15 bases between. This CDR3 contains 15 residues. Germline-derived CDR1 and CDR2 are MDHEN and SYDVKM. In nucleotides, the CDR3 is TGTGCCAGCAGCCGGAGGGCGGGAATCTCCTACGAGCAGTACTTC. This gives the protein CASSRRAGISYEQYF.

The chain combines TRBV28 with TRBJ2-7, with 9 positions matching TRBD2. This CDR3 is 15 amino acids long. V trimming: 6 bases; J trimming: 3 bases; junction bases outside the gene matches: 9. Germline values: CDR1 MDHEN, CDR2 SYDVKM. CDR3 sequence reads: CASRPPSGADYEQYF. In nucleotides, the CDR3 is TGTGCCAGCAGACCCCCTAGCGGGGCAGACTACGAGCAGTACTTC.

The chain couples TRBV6-5 to TRBJ2-2; D gene ambiguous. Germline V gene sequence: CDR1 MNHEY, CDR2 SVGAGI. This CDR3 contains 16 residues. Trimming shortened V by 2 bases and J by 5 bases, and 15 bases separated the two germline ends. CDR3 protein: CASSYETSWLTGELFF. The DNA of the CDR3 is TGTGCCAGCAGTTACGAGACATCCTGGCTAACCGGGGAGCTGTTTTTT.

Here the CDR3 DNA reads TGTGCCAGCAGTGACAATTTTGGAGAGACCCAGTACTTC. Residues: CASSDNFGETQYF. The chain employs TRBV6-4 and TRBJ2-5; D uncertain. The CDR3 runs to 13 residues. Trimming cost V 2 bases and J 4 bases, with 8 bases left between them. From germline, CDR1 is MRHNA and CDR2 SNTAGT.

There are a few counts of this clone. The V call is TRBV18, the J call TRBJ1-6, with D unclear. The CDR3 loop spans 14 amino acids. Looked up from germline, CDR1 is KGHSH and CDR2 is LQKENI. V was pared by 6 bases and J by 6 bases, with 12 bases between. DNA of the CDR3: TGTGCCAGCTCCGGGGAGATGGGTAATTCACCCCTCCACTTT. Translation: CASSGEMGNSPLHF.

The chain links TRBV6-2 or TRBV6-3 to TRBJ2-3, with no clear D. This CDR3 spans 14 amino acids. V shed 8 bases and J shed 2 bases, with 14 bases lying between them. Germline V gene sequence: CDR1 MNHEY, CDR2 SVGEGT. CDR3 DNA sequence: TGTGCCAGCGGCCGATACTCCCTCACAGATACGCAGTATTTT. This encodes CASGRYSLTDTQYF.

The rearrangement uses TRBV10-2 and TRBJ1-1; D remains ambiguous. The germline V gene encodes CDR1 WSHSY and CDR2 SAAADI. The V end was cut by 4 bases, the J end by 0 bases, with 12 bases between. CDR3 length: 15 residues. The CDR3 loop is CASSVGSGMNTEAFF. The CDR3 DNA reads TGCGCCAGCAGTGTGGGGTCTGGGATGAACACTGAAGCTTTCTTT.

This chain joins TRBV6-2 or TRBV6-3 and TRBJ2-5, with a weak D call TRBD2 (7 bases). This CDR3 spans 16 amino acids. Deletions cut 0 bases from V and 5 bases from J, with 16 bases between. Germline CDR1 and CDR2: MNHEY and SVGEGT. The CDR3 region is CASSYSEWGGEETQYF. CDR3 DNA: TGTGCCAGCAGTTACTCGGAATGGGGGGGCGAGGAGACCCAGTACTTC.

V usage is TRBV5-6 and J usage is TRBJ2-1; maybe TRBD1 (5 bases). The CDR3 has 15 residues. Germline lookup yields CDR1 SGHDT and CDR2 YYEEEE. Trimming removed 0 bases at V and 0 bases at J, with 7 bases between. CDR3 sequence: CASSLGQSSYNEQFF. DNA for the CDR3: TGTGCCAGCAGCTTGGGACAGAGCTCCTACAATGAGCAGTTCTTC.

J is TRBJ1-2 and V is TRBV28, with 9 positions matching TRBD1. Germline trimming cut 3 bases from V and 7 bases from J; bases unmatched to any gene: 9. Germline V gives CDR1 MDHEN, CDR2 SYDVKM. The CDR3 covers 15 residues. CDR3 DNA sequence: TGTGCCAGCAGTTTCGGACAGGGGAGTTTCGGTGGCTACACCTTC. Encoded protein: CASSFGQGSFGGYTF.

This clone was recorded a few times. This sequence joins TRBV6-2 or TRBV6-3 and TRBJ1-6; D gene unclear. The CDR3 sequence is 14 residues long. Trimming pared 6 bases from V and 9 bases from J, leaving 15 bases between. Germline assignment: CDR1 MNHEY and CDR2 SVGEGT. The CDR3 is CASSSGSEASPLHF. The CDR3 DNA follows: TGTGCCAGCAGCTCCGGGAGCGAGGCTTCACCCCTCCACTTT.

The J gene is TRBJ2-1, the V gene TRBV18; possibly TRBD1 for D (5 bases). This CDR3 is built from 16 residues. The V end was cut by 0 bases, the J end by 3 bases, with 12 bases between. CDR1 KGHSH and CDR2 LQKENI come from the germline V gene. The chain's CDR3 is CASSPPLRGSYNEQFF. The CDR3 DNA is TGTGCCAGCTCACCACCTTTAAGGGGTAGCTACAATGAGCAGTTCTTC.

V usage is TRBV9 and J usage is TRBJ1-6; 12 bases are shared with TRBD1. V was pared by 3 bases and J by 7 bases, with 8 bases of the junction left unmatched. Germline loops: CDR1 SGDLS, CDR2 YYNGEE. The CDR3 loop spans 17 amino acids. The CDR3 DNA follows: TGTGCCAGCAGCGCGCGGGGACAGGGGGCTACGAATTCACCCCTCCACTTT. Translation: CASSARGQGATNSPLHF.

The chain couples TRBV10-3 to TRBJ2-7, with 7 nucleotides matching TRBD1. J was trimmed by 5 bases and V by 6 bases; bases with no gene match: 10. The length of the CDR3 is 14 residues. Germline loops: CDR1 ENHRY, CDR2 SYGVKD. The CDR3 coding sequence is TGTGCCATCAGACGGACAGGTAGGGTGGACGAGCAGTACTTC. It encodes CAIRRTGRVDEQYF.

The chain joins TRBV28 to TRBJ1-2; TRBD1 might be the D (6 bases). V was cut by 3 bases and J by 8 bases, with 16 bases left in between. The CDR3 consists of 14 residues. Germline V gene lookup returns CDR1 MDHEN and CDR2 SYDVKM. The CDR3 nucleotides read TGTGCCAGCAGTTTGGGCAGGGGCGCTTGGGGCTACACCTTC. It is translated as CASSLGRGAWGYTF.

The rearrangement uses TRBV10-3 and TRBJ2-5, with 9 bases identical to TRBD2. Germline V gene sequence: CDR1 ENHRY, CDR2 SYGVKD. This CDR3 has 14 residues. V was pared by 4 bases and J by 4 bases, with 4 bases of the junction left unmatched. The CDR3 DNA follows: TGTGCCATCAGTGTAGGGACTAGCACAGAGACCCAGTACTTC. Residues: CAISVGTSTETQYF.

The chain couples TRBV7-3 to TRBJ1-6; TRBD1 agrees at 7 bases. Germline CDR1 and CDR2: SGHTA and FQGTGA. J lost 7 bases, V lost 1 base, and 4 bases had no gene match. The CDR3 sequence is 15 residues long. The chain's CDR3 is CASSLMGTENSPLHF. The CDR3 nucleotides are TGTGCCAGCAGCTTAATGGGGACAGAAAATTCACCCCTCCACTTT. The variable domain in full, completed from reference TRBV7-3 and TRBJ1-6, reads GAGVSQTPSNKVTEKGKYVELRCDPISGHTALYWYRQSLGQGPEFLIYFQGTGAADDSGLPNDRFFAVRPEGSVSTLKIQRTERGDSAVYLCASSLMGTENSPLHFGNGTRLTVT.

V usage is TRBV3-1 (or the pseudogene TRBV3-2) and J usage is TRBJ2-1; D uncertain. The germline gives CDR1 LGHDT, CDR2 YNNKEL (reference sequence). The V and J ends lost 5 bases and 9 bases respectively, with 17 bases between them. The CDR3 spans 14 residues. The CDR3 reads CASSLRSNKGEQFF. The CDR3 DNA is TGTGCCAGCAGCTTACGGTCCAACAAGGGTGAGCAGTTCTTC.

The rearrangement uses TRBV4-1 and TRBJ1-1, with a weak D call TRBD1 (6 bases). The CDR3 length is 13 residues. Germline CDR1 reads MGHRA; CDR2 reads YSYEKL. V shed 4 bases and J shed 5 bases, with 11 bases lying between them. CDR3 in DNA: TGCGCCAGCAGCCTCCAAGGGGGGACTGAAGCTTTCTTT. Translated: CASSLQGGTEAFF.